The entry below describes one TCR beta chain. This clonotype was found many times. Its antigen specificity is not known. No qualities accompany the bases; no much larger clone lies one base away. The junction carries 19 bases between V and J, which are trimmed by 5 bases and 5 bases respectively. The germline V gene specifies SGHTA as CDR1 and FQGTGA as CDR2. Inclusive of the bounding cysteine and phenylalanine, the CDR3 is 16 residues long. The retained sequence is limited to the CDR3, 48 bases, with the frame set at the first base. The sequencer was an Illumina HiSeq 2500. Quantitative 5'-RACE with molecular barcodes was used to prepare TCR beta libraries. Per the original workflow: A new computational method, built on a probabilistic model of VDJ rearrangement, was used to identify disease-linked TCR variants. TCRdb itself trimmed the public reads at Q25 with fastp, ran MiXCR and retained productive beta chains. Rows are unified per CDR3 protein, each entry keeping the most common DNA and genes. None of the V and J calls come from the authors' own analysis; TCRdb made them. This sample holds 100,000 to 150,000 distinct CDR3 sequences; 6.5% to 9% were observed only once. More than 10% of the sample goes to the ten largest clones.

This specimen belongs to a study of CD8 T cells in ankylosing spondylitis (dated by TCRdb to the late 2010s). Broadly, across the study: To find TCR variants linked to disease, the study profiled T cell receptor beta repertoires in ankylosing spondylitis patients and healthy donors. In total, the full study cohort was made up of approximately 99 healthy donors and more than 20 ankylosing spondylitis patients. Peripheral blood was sampled, and synovial fluid was also collected from ankylosing spondylitis patients. General conclusions and limits of the study: The disease-linked clones were reported as significantly enriched in matched synovial fluid samples from ankylosing spondylitis patients. Some motif variants had previously been reported in the synovial fluid and blood of reactive arthritis patients, which suggests shared mechanisms of disease initiation. Blood from ankylosing spondylitis patients appeared to be characterized by a TCR beta motif made up of under 10 highly homologous amino acid variants. The disease-linked clones had a CD8+ phenotype and were found at relatively low frequencies in peripheral blood.

Sequenced: blood, either unsorted or a sorted T cell fraction (not recorded which). The chain was built from TRBV7-3 and TRBJ2-1; no confident D gene assignment can be made. The TCR comes from a male donor with ankylosing spondylitis or in good health (not recorded which). The CDR3 corresponds to CASSLFGRLDDNEQFF. In nucleotides, the sequence is TGTGCCAGCAGCCTCTTTGGAAGGCTAGACGACAATGAGCAGTTCTTC.